The 12 T cell receptor beta chains in this list originate from one sample, sequenced in a study of blood T cell repertoires in COVID-19. Only in-frame clones appear in the TCRdb table, and some are missing; sequencing was by immunoSEQ multiplex PCR. The sample has hundreds of thousands of clones, roughly 85% seen once. Sequences were obtained from peripheral blood. These receptors were obtained from a man aged 50 to 59 with active or convalescent COVID-19.

This chain links TRBV5-4 with TRBJ2-3, with 9 bases identical to TRBD2. This CDR3 comprises 16 residues. The J segment lost 2 bases and the V segment lost 5 bases, leaving 9 bases of the junction unmatched. CDR1 SGHNT and CDR2 YYREEE come from the germline V gene (reference sequence). CDR3 in DNA: TGTGCCAGCAGTTTAAGGTCTAGCGGGACCACAGATACGCAGTATTTT. It encodes CASSLRSSGTTDTQYF.

This chain uses TRBV7-8 with TRBJ2-5, with TRBD1 as a possible D gene (6 bases). Deletions cut 2 bases from V and 0 bases from J, with 19 bases between. Germline V gene lookup returns CDR1 SGHVS and CDR2 FQNEAQ. The CDR3 runs to 18 residues. The CDR3 nucleotides read TGTGCCAGCAGCTTATCAGGGGTTGGTACAATTTACCAAGAGACCCAGTACTTC. Translating gives CASSLSGVGTIYQETQYF.

The rearrangement joins TRBV7-2 to TRBJ2-1; 15 bases align to TRBD2. The ends lost 5 bases at V and 9 bases at J; junction bases unmatched: 11. The CDR3 covers 17 residues. Germline lookup yields CDR1 SGHTA and CDR2 FQGNSA. CDR3 in amino acids: CASSKPRRGLAGGEQFF. The CDR3 DNA reads as TGTGCCAGCAGCAAACCCCGGAGGGGACTAGCGGGGGGTGAGCAGTTCTTC.

The chain couples TRBV2 to TRBJ1-5; 7 bases match TRBD1. Losses at the gene ends were 6 bases for V and 1 base for J; bases not matched to a gene: 3. This CDR3 comprises 14 residues. Germline V CDR1 and CDR2: SNHLY, FYNNEI. This CDR3 is CASSPGQSNQPQHF. In DNA, the CDR3 is TGTGCCAGCAGCCCGGGACAGAGCAATCAGCCCCAGCATTTT.

The rearrangement uses TRBV2 and TRBJ2-7, with D tentatively TRBD2 (6 bases). The germline CDR1 and CDR2 sequences are SNHLY and FYNNEI. The CDR3 sequence is 15 residues long. The V and J ends lost 7 bases and 7 bases respectively, with 23 bases between them. This chain's CDR3 is CASNLIRDSAAEQYF. The CDR3 region has the DNA TGTGCCAGCAACTTAATCCGGGACTCCGCCGCGGAGCAGTACTTC.

V usage is TRBV7-2 and J usage is TRBJ1-3, with D unresolved. This CDR3 contains 16 residues. From germline, CDR1 is SGHTA and CDR2 FQGNSA. V was pared by 1 base and J by 4 bases, with 14 bases between. This CDR3 is CASSLVQGTRGNTIYF. In DNA, the CDR3 is TGTGCCAGCAGCTTAGTTCAAGGAACGAGGGGAAACACCATATATTTT.

V and J are TRBV2 and TRBJ1-2; D unresolved. The CDR3 is made up of 12 amino acids. The germline V and J ends were trimmed by 5 bases and 8 bases, with 12 bases remaining between them. Germline V gene sequence: CDR1 SNHLY, CDR2 FYNNEI. CDR3 loop: CASSPSRVGYTF. CDR3 coding DNA: TGTGCCAGCAGTCCCTCCCGGGTCGGCTACACCTTC.

The chain links TRBV15 to TRBJ2-1, with TRBD1 matching over 9 bases. The CDR3 consists of 16 residues. Germline V gene data show CDR1 as LNHNV and CDR2 as YYDKDF (reference sequence). Germline trimming cut 4 bases from V and 4 bases from J; bases unmatched to any gene: 8. CDR3 nucleotide sequence: TGTGCCACCAGCATAACCGGGACAGGGATTTACAATGAGCAGTTCTTC. Its protein is CATSITGTGIYNEQFF.

V is TRBV3-1 (or the pseudogene TRBV3-2) and J is TRBJ1-2; no definite D call. The CDR3 covers 12 residues. Germline CDR1 and CDR2: LGHDT and YNNKEL (reference sequence). V was shortened by 7 bases and J by 6 bases, with 12 bases between the two germline ends. This CDR3 reads CASKGGVDGYTF. In DNA, the CDR3 is TGTGCCAGCAAAGGAGGAGTTGATGGCTACACCTTC.

The count of this clone is one. This rearrangement joins TRBV7-8 to TRBJ2-7; 7 bases fit TRBD1. CDR3 length equals 17 residues. Germline trimming cut 5 bases from V and 1 base from J; bases unmatched to any gene: 14. Germline assignment: CDR1 SGHVS and CDR2 FQNEAQ. Here the CDR3 DNA reads TGTGCCAGCAGCGGACGCCTCCGGGACAGACTTTCCTACGAGCAGTACTTC. This sequence encodes CASSGRLRDRLSYEQYF.

The rearrangement uses TRBV30 and TRBJ1-1; TRBD1 matches 8 bases. The CDR3 consists of 15 residues. Germline-derived CDR1 and CDR2 are GTSNPN and SVGIG (reference sequence). J lost 0 bases, V lost 2 bases, and 5 bases had no gene match. Written as DNA, the CDR3 is TGTGCCTGGAGTCGACAGGGGATCATGAACACTGAAGCTTTCTTT. It is translated as CAWSRQGIMNTEAFF.

This clone was seen a handful of times. The chain uses TRBV6-5 and TRBJ2-7, with 10 bases lining up with TRBD2. Trimming took 6 bases from V and 4 from J; bases not matched to a gene: 9. CDR3 length: 15 amino acids. From germline, CDR1 is MNHEY and CDR2 SVGAGI. CDR3 sequence reads: CASRPSGSSIYEQYF. CDR3 DNA sequence: TGTGCCAGCAGACCTAGCGGGAGCTCCATATACGAGCAGTACTTC.